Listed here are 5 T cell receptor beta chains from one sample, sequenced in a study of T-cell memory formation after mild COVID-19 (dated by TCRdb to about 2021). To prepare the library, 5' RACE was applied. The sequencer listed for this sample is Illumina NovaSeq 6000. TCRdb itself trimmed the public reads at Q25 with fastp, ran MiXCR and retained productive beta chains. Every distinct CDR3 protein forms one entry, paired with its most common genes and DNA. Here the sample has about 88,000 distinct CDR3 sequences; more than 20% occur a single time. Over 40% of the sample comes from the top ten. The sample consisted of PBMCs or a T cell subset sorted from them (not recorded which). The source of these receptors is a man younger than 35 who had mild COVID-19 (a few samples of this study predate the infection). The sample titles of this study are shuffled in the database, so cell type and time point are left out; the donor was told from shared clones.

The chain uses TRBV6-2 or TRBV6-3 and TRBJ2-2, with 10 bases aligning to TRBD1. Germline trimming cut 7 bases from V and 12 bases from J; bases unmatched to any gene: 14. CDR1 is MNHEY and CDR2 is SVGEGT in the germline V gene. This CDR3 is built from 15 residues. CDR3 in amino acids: CASTTRTGGRGKLFF. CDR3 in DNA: TGTGCCAGCACAACCCGGACAGGGGGTAGAGGAAAGCTGTTTTTT.

The CDR3 loop is CASSGQPSTDTQYF. Written as DNA, the CDR3 is TGTGCCAGCAGCGGACAGCCTAGCACAGATACGCAGTATTTT. V and J are TRBV9 and TRBJ2-3, with D possibly being TRBD1 (5 bases). V was cut by 3 bases and J by 0 bases, with 8 bases left in between. This CDR3 has 14 residues. Germline CDR1 is SGDLS and CDR2 is YYNGEE.

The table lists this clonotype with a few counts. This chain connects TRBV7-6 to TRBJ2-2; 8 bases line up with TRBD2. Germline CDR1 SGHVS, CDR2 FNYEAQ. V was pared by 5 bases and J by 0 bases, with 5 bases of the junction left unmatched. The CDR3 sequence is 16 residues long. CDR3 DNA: TGTGCCAGCAGCACAGCGACTAGCGCGAACACCGGGGAGCTGTTTTTT. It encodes CASSTATSANTGELFF.

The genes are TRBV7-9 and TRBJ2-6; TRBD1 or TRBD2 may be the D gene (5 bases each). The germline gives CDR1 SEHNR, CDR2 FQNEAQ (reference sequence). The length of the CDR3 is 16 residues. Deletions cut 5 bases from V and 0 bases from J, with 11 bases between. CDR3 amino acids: CASSRGGFSGANVLTF. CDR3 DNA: TGTGCCAGCAGCCGGGGCGGGTTCTCTGGGGCCAACGTCCTGACTTTC.

This CDR3 is CASQTSGSYEQYF. CDR3 in DNA: TGCGCCAGTCAGACTAGCGGCTCCTACGAGCAGTACTTC. V and J are TRBV10-2 and TRBJ2-7; TRBD2 aligns across 9 bases. This CDR3 is built from 13 residues. Losses at the gene ends were 9 bases for V and 0 bases for J; bases not matched to a gene: 3. Germline V gene data show CDR1 as WSHSY and CDR2 as SAAADI.